This TCR beta chain was observed in a study of tumour-infiltrating T cells in Burkitt lymphoma. On the study more broadly: Overall and progression-free survival were predicted by productive clonality.

Per the germline V gene, CDR1 is SGHRS and CDR2 is YFSETQ. V shed 2 bases and J 3 bases; nucleotides not matched to a gene: 4. The CDR3 length is 14 residues. Sequencing used immunoSEQ multiplex PCR; TCRdb keeps in-frame clones, though not all of them. This table holds nearly 5,500 clones, approximately 9.9% found once. The V call is TRBV5-1, the J call TRBJ1-2; 7 bases line up with TRBD1. Sequenced material: tumor tissue. The receptor comes from a human donor with diffuse large B-cell lymphoma. The CDR3 nucleotides read TGCGCCAGCAGCTTCCTAACAGGGGACTATGGCTACACCTTC. Translated, it gives CASSFLTGDYGYTF.